The next 6 T cell receptor beta chains were all read from a single sample in a study of neurological immune-mediated disorders. TCRdb re-called the 5' RACE reads with MiXCR, one entry per CDR3 protein. The data contain tens of thousands of distinct CDR3 sequences, 3.5% of them singletons. Sample: PBMCs. These receptors were collected from a woman between 50 and 59 years old with multiple sclerosis.

This clonotype was observed at least ten times. With a much larger clone just one base away, this may be a read error. The V call is TRBV9, the J call TRBJ1-3; the D gene is possibly TRBD1 (5 bases). Germline V gives CDR1 SGDLS, CDR2 YYNGEE. This CDR3 has 14 residues. This CDR3 is CASSSGGSGKTIYF. The CDR3 DNA is TGTGCCAGCAGCTCCGGGGGGTCTGGAAAAACCATATATTTT.

This clonotype showed up many times. CDR3 region: CASSLVGTGNTGELFF. CDR3 in DNA: TGTGCCAGCAGCTTGGTCGGGACAGGGAACACCGGGGAGCTGTTTTTT. The chain combines TRBV5-5 with TRBJ2-2; 8 nucleotides agree with TRBD1. CDR3 size: 16 residues. The V gene's germline CDR1 is SGHKS and CDR2 YYEKEE (reference sequence). V lost 0 bases, J lost 1 base, and 2 bases stayed unmatched.

This clonotype showed up many times. V and J are TRBV10-3 and TRBJ2-3; a weak D match, TRBD2 (5 bases). Trimming pared 4 bases from V and 0 bases from J, leaving 11 bases between. This CDR3 comprises 15 residues. Germline-derived CDR1 and CDR2 are ENHRY and SYGVKD. The CDR3 DNA follows: TGTGCCATCAGTGGGGAGCTACTTAGCACAGATACGCAGTATTTT. Translated, it gives CAISGELLSTDTQYF.

This clonotype was seen repeatedly, ten times or more. The chain employs TRBV13 and TRBJ1-1; D possibly corresponds to TRBD1 (5 bases). The V gene lost 8 bases and the J gene lost 4 bases, with 17 bases spanning the gap. Germline V gives CDR1 PRHDT, CDR2 FYEKMQ (reference sequence). The CDR3 is 14 amino acids. In nucleotides, the CDR3 is TGTGCCAGCTTGGAGTCGGGGCGGGTCACTGAAGCTTTCTTT. Protein: CASLESGRVTEAFF.

The chain joins TRBV7-9 to TRBJ2-3; the D gene is possibly TRBD2 (6 bases). Looked up from germline, CDR1 is SEHNR and CDR2 is FQNEAQ (reference sequence). This CDR3 is 17 amino acids long. V gave up 3 bases and J gave up 4 bases, with 20 bases separating them. This CDR3 reads CASSFRTSTNLADTQYF. The CDR3 DNA follows: TGTGCCAGCAGCTTCCGAACTAGCACTAATCTCGCAGATACGCAGTATTTT.

This clonotype has ten or more counts. The chain is built from TRBV7-9 and TRBJ1-1; D gene uncertain. Looked up from germline, CDR1 is SEHNR and CDR2 is FQNEAQ (reference sequence). The CDR3 covers 13 residues. V dropped 6 bases and J dropped 3 bases, with 11 bases sitting between them. DNA of the CDR3: TGTGCCAGCAGTTTCCGGGAGGACACTGAAGCTTTCTTT. Its protein is CASSFREDTEAFF.